The 32 T cell receptor beta chains in this list originate from one sample, sequenced in a study of molecular identifiers for immune sequencing clone quantification. TCRdb fed the PCR reads into MiXCR, producing one record per CDR3 protein. The profile covers some 8,500 distinct CDR3 sequences, with approximately 15% appearing a single time and approximately 1.6% taken by the ten largest. The sample taken for sequencing was naive CD8+ T cells from blood, with Jurkat cell RNA spiked in. The subset is: FACS-sorted CD8+CD4-CCR7+CD45RA+ naive T cells. These receptors all come from a human donor in good health. Some libraries in this study had Jurkat cell RNA spiked in.

This clonotype has only a few counts. With a much larger clone just one base away, this may be a read error. The J gene is TRBJ1-4, the V gene TRBV7-9, with D unresolved. The length of the CDR3 is 14 residues. The germline CDR1 and CDR2 sequences are SEHNR and FQNEAQ (reference sequence). Trimming cost V 0 bases and J 6 bases, with 8 bases left between them. This CDR3 is CASSLAPEDEKLFF. For the CDR3, the DNA is TGTGCCAGCAGCTTAGCGCCAGAGGATGAAAAACTGTTTTTT.

This clonotype is medium-sized in the sample. The CDR3: CASSLTGVSYNEQFF. The CDR3 nucleotides read TGTGCCAGCAGCCTGACAGGGGTGTCCTACAATGAGCAGTTCTTC. The chain links TRBV27 to TRBJ2-1; 8 bases are a match to TRBD1. CDR1 MNHEY and CDR2 SMNVEV come from the germline V gene (reference sequence). V was clipped by 6 bases and J by 1 base; unmatched bases: 5. The CDR3 has 15 residues.

This clonotype was observed many times. The CDR3 reads CASSLEGTRDPYNEQFF. CDR3 sequence (DNA): TGTGCCAGCAGCTTAGAAGGGACTAGGGATCCCTACAATGAGCAGTTCTTC. This chain joins TRBV13 and TRBJ2-1, with 8 bases lining up with TRBD2. The CDR3 totals 17 residues. CDR1 and CDR2 (germline): PRHDT, FYEKMQ (reference sequence). The V gene end was trimmed by 1 base and the J gene end by 2 bases; junction bases not matched to a gene: 7.

Only a few counts were recorded for this clonotype. This chain uses TRBV13 with TRBJ2-1; 10 nucleotides agree with TRBD2. Germline loops: CDR1 PRHDT, CDR2 FYEKMQ (reference sequence). Unmatched junction bases numbered 8, after V lost 0 bases and J lost 6 bases. There are 17 residues in the CDR3. CDR3 nucleotide sequence: TGTGCCAGCAGCTTAGGACTAGCGGGAAATCTCGGCAATGAGCAGTTCTTC. Translating it yields CASSLGLAGNLGNEQFF.

This clonotype is categorized as medium-sized (0.01 to 0.1%). The CDR3 DNA is TGTGCCAGCAGCAACGCGAAGACAGGGAACACTGAAGCTTTCTTT. The encoded protein is CASSNAKTGNTEAFF. This chain connects TRBV3-1 to TRBJ1-1; maybe TRBD1 (6 bases). Per the germline V gene, CDR1 is LGHDT and CDR2 is YNNKEL (reference sequence). Trimming shortened V by 5 bases and J by 1 base, and 14 bases separated the two germline ends. CDR3 size: 15 residues.

By its share, this clonotype is medium-sized (0.01 to 0.1%). The CDR3: CASSLAVSGRQIPDTQYF. CDR3 nucleotides: TGTGCCAGCAGCTTGGCCGTGAGCGGGAGGCAAATTCCAGATACGCAGTATTTT. This chain links TRBV5-4 with TRBJ2-3; 9 nucleotides line up with TRBD2. The CDR3 is made up of 18 amino acids. Germline CDR1 is SGHNT and CDR2 is YYREEE (reference sequence). Losses at the gene ends were 0 bases for V and 4 bases for J; bases not matched to a gene: 12.

This clonotype has at least ten counts. V usage is TRBV28 and J usage is TRBJ2-2; D ambiguous. The ends were cut back, 5 bases at V and 4 bases at J, with 11 bases in the middle. Germline CDR1 and CDR2: MDHEN and SYDVKM. The CDR3 contains 14 residues. The CDR3 is CASSPNLGTGELFF. CDR3 in DNA: TGTGCCAGCAGTCCTAATCTGGGCACCGGGGAGCTGTTTTTT.

About this clonotype: Mismatch with germline at one junction end may stem from a read error. The chain uses TRBV20-1 and TRBJ2-3, with 7 bases lining up with TRBD2. Germline V gene data show CDR1 as DFQATT and CDR2 as SNEGSKA (reference sequence). CDR3 size: 14 residues. As DNA, the CDR3 is TGCGGTGCTAGAGGACAAGGGAGGGCAGATACGCAGTATTTT. Translating it yields CGARGQGRADTQYF.

This clonotype rates as medium-sized. This chain links TRBV5-4 with TRBJ2-7; no definite D call. The V gene lost 0 bases and the J gene lost 2 bases, with 9 bases spanning the gap. The CDR3 totals 14 residues. From germline, CDR1 is SGHNT and CDR2 YYREEE (reference sequence). CDR3 nucleotide sequence: TGTGCCAGCAGCTTGGGAGGCACTCCCTACGAGCAGTACTTC. Its translation: CASSLGGTPYEQYF. Variable domain in full (rest from reference TRBV5-4 and TRBJ2-7): ETGVTQSPTHLIKTRGQQVTLRCSSQSGHNTVSWYQQALGQGPQFIFQYYREEENGRGNFPPRFSGLQFPNYSSELNVNALELDDSALYLCASSLGGTPYEQYFGPGTRLTVT.

This clonotype was observed at least ten times. The V call is TRBV12-3 or TRBV12-4, the J call TRBJ2-2; D assignment may be TRBD1 or TRBD2 (6 bases each). The CDR3 covers 12 residues. CDR3 in amino acids: CAGGLNTGELFF. The CDR3 nucleotides are TGTGCGGGGGGCCTAAACACCGGGGAGCTGTTTTTT.

In its sample, this clonotype is medium-sized. This sequence joins TRBV18 and TRBJ2-3, with no clear D. Trimming took 6 bases from V and 4 from J, leaving 14 bases between them. The CDR3 sequence is 14 residues long. The germline gives CDR1 KGHSH, CDR2 LQKENI. The CDR3 region is CASSLLAASDTQYF. CDR3 DNA sequence: TGTGCCAGCTCCCTTCTCGCAGCTTCAGATACGCAGTATTTT.

This clonotype was seen ten or more times. V and J are TRBV5-1 and TRBJ2-3; D gene ambiguous. From germline, CDR1 is SGHRS and CDR2 YFSETQ. Trimming took 0 bases from V and 2 from J, leaving 7 bases between them. The CDR3 has 14 amino acids. The CDR3 coding sequence is TGCGCCAGCAGCTTGGAAGGTCCCACAGATACGCAGTATTTT. Its protein product is CASSLEGPTDTQYF.

Remarks on this clonotype: A much larger clone lies one base from this, so it may be a read error. The CDR3 does not close with the conserved phenylalanine or tryptophan, likely indicating a read error. The chain uses TRBV7-9 and TRBJ2-7; D is possibly TRBD1 (5 bases). The germline V and J ends were trimmed by 4 bases and 4 bases, with 14 bases remaining between them. The CDR3 runs to 14 residues. The V gene's germline CDR1 is SEHNR and CDR2 FQNEAQ (reference sequence). CDR3 sequence (DNA): TGTGCCAGCAGCTCCCAGGGTACCGAATACGAGCAGTACTCC. Amino acid sequence: CASSSQGTEYEQYS.

This clonotype was detected many times. This chain uses TRBV7-9 with TRBJ2-5; D is unclear. Trimming removed 1 base from V and 0 bases from J, with 9 bases in between. The germline CDR1 and CDR2 sequences are SEHNR and FQNEAQ (reference sequence). This CDR3 has 15 residues. The CDR3 DNA follows: TGTGCCAGCAGCTTAGAAGGAGAGCACCAAGAGACCCAGTACTTC. Amino acids: CASSLEGEHQETQYF.

Within the sample, this clonotype is medium-sized. V and J are TRBV6-1 and TRBJ2-1, with no clear D. Germline V gene lookup returns CDR1 MNHNS and CDR2 SASEGT. The CDR3 runs 12 residues. V shed 7 bases and J shed 9 bases, with 13 bases lying between them. This chain's CDR3 is CASTTIGPEQFF. Written as DNA, the CDR3 is TGTGCCAGCACCACCATAGGTCCTGAGCAGTTCTTC.

This clonotype is deemed medium-sized. This rearrangement joins TRBV6-6 to TRBJ2-7; 7 bases are a match to TRBD2. There are 12 residues in the CDR3. The V gene end was trimmed by 7 bases and the J gene end by 4 bases; junction bases not matched to a gene: 4. Germline CDR1 reads MNHNY; CDR2 reads SVGAGI (reference sequence). The CDR3 DNA reads TGTGCCAGCACCCACGGGGGGTACGAGCAGTACTTC. As protein: CASTHGGYEQYF.

To note about this clonotype: Since the CDR3 does not end with the conserved phenylalanine or tryptophan, this likely comes from a read error. This chain connects TRBV2 to TRBJ1-5; D might be TRBD1 (6 bases). This CDR3 spans 14 amino acids. Germline loops: CDR1 SNHLY, CDR2 FYNNEI. The V end lost 0 bases, the J end lost 8 bases, and 11 bases lay between the germline ends. CDR3 coding DNA: TGTGCCAGCAGTGAAGCGGTGGGGGGCAAGCCCCAGCATCTT. Its protein is CASSEAVGGKPQHL.

This chain links TRBV28 with TRBJ2-7; 11 bases match TRBD2. The V and J ends lost 6 bases and 9 bases, in that order; junction bases with no gene match: 16. This CDR3 has 16 amino acids. The V gene's germline CDR1 is MDHEN and CDR2 SYDVKM. This chain's CDR3 is CASSGRLAGWAGGQYF. The CDR3 DNA reads as TGTGCCAGCAGCGGACGACTAGCGGGATGGGCCGGCGGGCAGTACTTC.

This clonotype was found many times. The V call is TRBV19, the J call TRBJ2-7; D remains unclear. The germline V and J ends were trimmed by 5 bases and 2 bases, with 22 bases remaining between them. The CDR3 is 17 amino acids. From germline, CDR1 is LNHDA and CDR2 SQIVND (reference sequence). CDR3 nucleotides: TGTGCCAGTAGTCCCAGCGAAACCGGAGTCAGAGCCTACGAGCAGTACTTC. Amino acid sequence: CASSPSETGVRAYEQYF.

This clonotype is labeled as medium-sized (0.01 to 0.1%). The chain joins TRBV2 to TRBJ2-3; 8 bases match TRBD2. V was pared by 4 bases and J by 1 base, with 10 bases of the junction left unmatched. The CDR3 length is 17 residues. The germline CDR1 and CDR2 sequences are SNHLY and FYNNEI. For the CDR3, the DNA is TGTGCCAGCAGTGTAGCGGGGAGGACTCTTCGCACAGATACGCAGTATTTT. This encodes CASSVAGRTLRTDTQYF.

In the case of this clonotype: A read error may be the cause here, since a much bigger clone is one base away. The chain recombines TRBV29-1 with TRBJ2-2, with 8 bases lining up with TRBD2. This CDR3 is 13 amino acids long. Germline CDR1 and CDR2: SQVTM and ANQGSEA. V was pared by 7 bases and J by 4 bases, with 5 bases of the junction left unmatched. DNA of the CDR3: TGCAGCGATGCGGGGGGAGGCACCGGGGAGCTGTTTTTT. It codes for CSDAGGGTGELFF.

This clonotype has at least ten counts. The V and J genes are TRBV7-6 and TRBJ1-4; unclear D gene. Germline V gives CDR1 SGHVS, CDR2 FNYEAQ. The CDR3 contains 12 residues. Between the trimmed V and J ends, which lost 3 bases and 8 bases, there was a span of 7 bases. CDR3 coding DNA: TGTGCCAGCAGCTTGGGTGGCGAAAAACTGTTTTTT. Its translation is CASSLGGEKLFF.

In its sample, this clonotype was seen many times. The chain carries TRBV12-5 and TRBJ2-7, with unresolved D. The CDR3 consists of 17 residues. Germline V lookup: CDR1 LGHNT, CDR2 FRNRAP. V was pared by 6 bases and J by 2 bases, with 23 bases between. CDR3 protein: CASGESYGPGPPYEQYF. The CDR3 nucleotides read TGTGCTAGTGGGGAAAGCTACGGGCCCGGTCCTCCCTACGAGCAGTACTTC.

This clonotype was seen ten or more times. The CDR3 DNA sequence: TGTGCCAGCAGCCAAGATTACTTCGGGGGGCGCGGCACCGGGGAGCTGTTTTTT. Residues: CASSQDYFGGRGTGELFF. This sequence joins TRBV3-2 and TRBJ2-2; TRBD1 is the table's D call and was not checked against the DNA. TRBV3-2 has pseudogene status. The CDR3 consists of 18 residues.

By sample share, this clonotype is medium-sized. The rearrangement links TRBV27 to TRBJ2-6, with TRBD2 matching 12 bases. The germline V gene has CDR1 MNHEY and CDR2 SMNVEV (reference sequence). The CDR3 extends over 18 amino acids. V was pared by 5 bases and J by 2 bases, with 7 bases of the junction left unmatched. The CDR3 loop reads CASSPLTSGSAGANVLTF. The CDR3 DNA reads TGTGCCAGCAGTCCTTTGACTAGCGGGAGCGCTGGGGCCAACGTCCTGACTTTC.

This clonotype is deemed medium-sized. This chain uses TRBV16 with TRBJ1-1; 8 nucleotides align to TRBD1. The J segment lost 8 bases and the V segment lost 8 bases, leaving 7 bases of the junction unmatched. This CDR3 spans 12 amino acids. Germline V gives CDR1 KGHSY, CDR2 FQNENV. DNA for the CDR3: TGTGCCAGCTGCCCCCGGGACAGGGAAGCTTTCTTT. Its translation: CASCPRDREAFF. Drawing the rest from reference TRBV16 and TRBJ1-1, the complete variable domain is GEEVAQTPKHLVRGEGQKAKLYCAPIKGHSYVFWYQQVLKNEFKFLISFQNENVFDETGMPKERFSAKCLPNSPCSLEIQATKLEDSAVYFCASCPRDREAFFGQGTRLTVV.

This clonotype is medium-sized within its sample. The rearrangement links TRBV2 to TRBJ2-3, with 7 nucleotides matching TRBD2. Germline assignment: CDR1 SNHLY and CDR2 FYNNEI. CDR3 length equals 15 residues. CDR3 protein: CGSKGPSGATDTQYF. In DNA, the CDR3 is TGTGGCTCGAAGGGACCGAGCGGGGCCACAGATACGCAGTATTTT.

This clonotype is classed as medium-sized (0.01 to 0.1%). The V gene is TRBV28, the J gene TRBJ2-3, with 7 bases that match TRBD2. The junction had 11 bases not matched to a gene; V was cut back by 6 bases and J by 2 bases. The CDR3 loop spans 16 amino acids. Germline values: CDR1 MDHEN, CDR2 SYDVKM. The CDR3, as DNA: TGTGCCAGCAGGTTTTCAGCGGGACTCTCCACAGATACGCAGTATTTT. As protein: CASRFSAGLSTDTQYF.

Many counts were recorded for this clonotype. The chain links TRBV12-3 or TRBV12-4 to TRBJ1-5; 10 nucleotides agree with TRBD1. The V segment lost 4 bases and the J segment 6 bases; nucleotides outside the gene matches: 3. This CDR3 is built from 14 residues. CDR3 bases: TGTGCCAGCAGTTGGACAGGGGGTAGTCAGCCCCAGCATTTT. Translating gives CASSWTGGSQPQHF.

This clonotype was counted a few times. Possible read error: a much larger clone is one base away. The V gene is TRBV29-1, the J gene TRBJ2-7; TRBD1 agrees at 8 bases. CDR1 SQVTM and CDR2 ANQGSEA come from the germline V gene. The V gene end was trimmed by 2 bases and the J gene end by 3 bases; junction bases not matched to a gene: 9. The CDR3 length is 15 residues. CDR3 in DNA: TGCAGCGTTGAATTGGTTGGGACAGGCAACTACGAGCAGTACTTC. Protein sequence: CSVELVGTGNYEQYF.

This clonotype is medium-sized in the sample. The chain recombines TRBV7-7 with TRBJ2-2, with D possibly being TRBD2 (6 bases). Looked up from germline, CDR1 is SSHAT and CDR2 is FNYEAQ (reference sequence). Between the trimmed V and J ends, which lost 6 bases and 5 bases, there was a span of 10 bases. The CDR3 has 13 residues. CDR3 nucleotide sequence: TGTGCCAGCAGATCCGGGGGTACCGGGGAGCTGTTTTTT. This translates into CASRSGGTGELFF.

This clonotype was recorded at least ten times. The V and J genes are TRBV5-4 and TRBJ1-1; D call uncertain. The germline gives CDR1 SGHNT, CDR2 YYREEE (reference sequence). This CDR3 has 13 residues. V gave up 3 bases and J gave up 1 base, with 7 bases separating them. The chain's CDR3 is CASSYRQNTEAFF. In nucleotides, the CDR3 is TGTGCCAGCAGCTACCGACAGAACACTGAAGCTTTCTTT.